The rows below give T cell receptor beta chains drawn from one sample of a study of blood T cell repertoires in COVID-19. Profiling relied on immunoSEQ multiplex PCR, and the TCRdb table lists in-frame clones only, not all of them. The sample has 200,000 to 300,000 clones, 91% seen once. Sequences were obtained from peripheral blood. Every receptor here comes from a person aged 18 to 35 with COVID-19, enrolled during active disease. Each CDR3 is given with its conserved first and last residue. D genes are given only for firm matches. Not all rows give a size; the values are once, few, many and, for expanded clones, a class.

cdr3_aa: CASSPGKFYGYTF
j_call: TRBJ1-2
clone_size: .
v_call: TRBV14
d_call: .

cdr3_aa: CASSRDQPQHF
j_call: TRBJ1-5
clone_size: .
v_call: TRBV28
d_call: .

cdr3_aa: CASSQGTSGPWSEQFF
j_call: TRBJ2-1
clone_size: .
v_call: TRBV3-1/TRBV3-2
d_call: TRBD2

cdr3_aa: CASSHSAQGGPCDYGYTF
j_call: TRBJ1-2
clone_size: .
v_call: TRBV23-1
d_call: TRBD1

cdr3_aa: CASSRTGETQYF
j_call: TRBJ2-5
clone_size: .
v_call: TRBV7-2
d_call: .

cdr3_aa: CASSQDGLAGVGTDTQYF
j_call: TRBJ2-3
clone_size: .
v_call: TRBV3-1/TRBV3-2
d_call: TRBD2

cdr3_aa: CASSYSRQGATGYTF
j_call: TRBJ1-2
clone_size: .
v_call: TRBV6-5
d_call: TRBD1

cdr3_aa: CASSSIGQGAIDEKLFF
j_call: TRBJ1-4
clone_size: .
v_call: TRBV5-4
d_call: TRBD1

cdr3_aa: CASSESQGENQPQHF
j_call: TRBJ1-5
clone_size: .
v_call: TRBV6-1
d_call: TRBD1

cdr3_aa: CASSLEKGLWKYF
j_call: TRBJ2-7
clone_size: once
v_call: TRBV11-2
d_call: .

cdr3_aa: CASSERGTLQETQYF
j_call: TRBJ2-5
clone_size: .
v_call: TRBV25-1
d_call: .

cdr3_aa: CASSDSGSLTDTQYF
j_call: TRBJ2-3
clone_size: .
v_call: TRBV6-4
d_call: TRBD2

cdr3_aa: CASSMGLAPNNEQFF
j_call: TRBJ2-1
clone_size: .
v_call: TRBV11-2
d_call: TRBD2

cdr3_aa: CASSSTLAEVTQYF
j_call: TRBJ2-3
clone_size: .
v_call: TRBV7-2
d_call: TRBD2

cdr3_aa: CASNIPGGAGAFF
j_call: TRBJ1-1
clone_size: .
v_call: TRBV28
d_call: TRBD1

cdr3_aa: CASSGGPSYEQYF
j_call: TRBJ2-7
clone_size: .
v_call: TRBV19
d_call: .

cdr3_aa: CASSSGTAGNQPQHF
j_call: TRBJ1-5
clone_size: .
v_call: TRBV6-5
d_call: TRBD1

cdr3_aa: CASSQDDRGYTEAFF
j_call: TRBJ1-1
clone_size: .
v_call: TRBV4-1
d_call: TRBD1

cdr3_aa: CSVGTVLADTQYF
j_call: TRBJ2-3
clone_size: once
v_call: TRBV29-1
d_call: .

cdr3_aa: CASSGREQYF
j_call: TRBJ2-7
clone_size: .
v_call: TRBV11-3
d_call: .

cdr3_aa: CASSRSEIGNEQYF
j_call: TRBJ2-7
clone_size: .
v_call: TRBV27
d_call: .

cdr3_aa: CASSQDPSLGGLETQYF
j_call: TRBJ2-5
clone_size: .
v_call: TRBV3-1/TRBV3-2
d_call: TRBD2

cdr3_aa: CAWNLPTKNIQYF
j_call: TRBJ2-4
clone_size: .
v_call: TRBV30
d_call: .

cdr3_aa: CSVGDRTNYGYTF
j_call: TRBJ1-2
clone_size: few
v_call: TRBV29-1
d_call: TRBD1

cdr3_aa: CATSDSMGSQETQYF
j_call: TRBJ2-5
clone_size: .
v_call: TRBV24-1
d_call: .

cdr3_aa: CASSEAPGFKTGNTIYF
j_call: TRBJ1-3
clone_size: .
v_call: TRBV6-1
d_call: .

cdr3_aa: CVSSLRGGTYEQYF
j_call: TRBJ2-7
clone_size: .
v_call: TRBV27
d_call: .

cdr3_aa: CASSPYRTGVYNEQFF
j_call: TRBJ2-1
clone_size: .
v_call: TRBV14
d_call: TRBD1

cdr3_aa: CASSLEQGSYNEQFF
j_call: TRBJ2-1
clone_size: .
v_call: TRBV7-9
d_call: .

cdr3_aa: CASSQWTGGNYGYTF
j_call: TRBJ1-2
clone_size: .
v_call: TRBV4-1
d_call: TRBD1

cdr3_aa: CASSKAPPPCQLYNEQFF
j_call: TRBJ2-1
clone_size: once
v_call: TRBV21-1
d_call: .

cdr3_aa: CASSELLATNEQFF
j_call: TRBJ2-1
clone_size: once
v_call: TRBV2
d_call: TRBD2

cdr3_aa: CASSIVGSGDEQFF
j_call: TRBJ2-1
clone_size: .
v_call: TRBV19
d_call: TRBD2

cdr3_aa: CASSLNPSVEQFF
j_call: TRBJ2-1
clone_size: .
v_call: TRBV5-4
d_call: .

cdr3_aa: CATSHDGNQPQHF
j_call: TRBJ1-5
clone_size: .
v_call: TRBV15
d_call: .

cdr3_aa: CASSFAGPYEQYF
j_call: TRBJ2-7
clone_size: .
v_call: TRBV27
d_call: .